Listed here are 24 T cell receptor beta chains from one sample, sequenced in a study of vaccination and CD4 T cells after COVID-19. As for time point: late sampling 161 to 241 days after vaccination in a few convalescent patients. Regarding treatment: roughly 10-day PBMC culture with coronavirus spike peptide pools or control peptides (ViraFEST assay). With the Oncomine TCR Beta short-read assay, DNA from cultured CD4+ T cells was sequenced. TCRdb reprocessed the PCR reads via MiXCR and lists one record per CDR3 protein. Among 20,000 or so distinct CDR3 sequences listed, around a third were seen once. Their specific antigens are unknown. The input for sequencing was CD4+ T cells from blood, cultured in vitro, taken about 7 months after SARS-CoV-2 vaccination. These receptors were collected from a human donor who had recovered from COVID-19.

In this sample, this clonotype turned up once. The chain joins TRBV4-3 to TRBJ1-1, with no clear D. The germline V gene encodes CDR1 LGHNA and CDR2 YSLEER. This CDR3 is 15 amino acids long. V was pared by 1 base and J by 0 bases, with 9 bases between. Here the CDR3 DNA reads TGCGCCAGCAGCCAAGCTGGGTGGATGAACACTGAAGCTTTCTTT. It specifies CASSQAGWMNTEAFF.

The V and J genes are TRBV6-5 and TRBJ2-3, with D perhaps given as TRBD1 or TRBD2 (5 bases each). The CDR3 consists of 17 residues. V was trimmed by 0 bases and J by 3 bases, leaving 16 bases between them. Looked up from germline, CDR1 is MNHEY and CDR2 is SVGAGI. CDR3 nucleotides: TGTGCCAGCAGTTACTCGGGGGACCGAAGGCGGACAGATACGCAGTATTTT. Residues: CASSYSGDRRRTDTQYF.

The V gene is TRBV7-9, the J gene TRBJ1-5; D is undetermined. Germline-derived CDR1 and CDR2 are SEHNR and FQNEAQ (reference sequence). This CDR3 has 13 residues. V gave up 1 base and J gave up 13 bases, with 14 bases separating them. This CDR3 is CASSLDGSFTQHF. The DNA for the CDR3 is TGTGCCAGCAGCTTAGATGGCAGTTTTACTCAGCATTTT.

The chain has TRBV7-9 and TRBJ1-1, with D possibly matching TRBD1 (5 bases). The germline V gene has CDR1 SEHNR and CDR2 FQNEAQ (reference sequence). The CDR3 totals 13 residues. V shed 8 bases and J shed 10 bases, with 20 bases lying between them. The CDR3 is CASAFQGESRAFF. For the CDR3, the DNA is TGTGCCAGCGCCTTTCAGGGAGAGTCACGAGCTTTCTTT.

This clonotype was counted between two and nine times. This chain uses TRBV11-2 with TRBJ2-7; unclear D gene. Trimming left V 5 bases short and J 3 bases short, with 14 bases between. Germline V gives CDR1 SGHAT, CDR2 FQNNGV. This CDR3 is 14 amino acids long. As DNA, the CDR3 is TGTGCCAGCAGCCCCCTAAGGACCCGCTACGAGCAGTACTTC. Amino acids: CASSPLRTRYEQYF. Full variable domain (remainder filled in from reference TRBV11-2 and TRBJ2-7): EAGVAQSPRYKIIEKRQSVAFWCNPISGHATLYWYQQILGQGPKLLIQFQNNGVVDDSQLPKDRFSAERLKGVDSTLKIQPAKLEDSAVYLCASSPLRTRYEQYFGPGTRLTVT.

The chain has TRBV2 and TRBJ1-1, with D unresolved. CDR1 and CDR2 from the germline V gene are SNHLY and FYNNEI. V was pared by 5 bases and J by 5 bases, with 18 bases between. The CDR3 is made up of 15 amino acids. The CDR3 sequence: CASSPSDWTGTEAFF. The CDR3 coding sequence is TGTGCCAGCAGTCCCTCGGACTGGACTGGTACTGAAGCTTTCTTT.

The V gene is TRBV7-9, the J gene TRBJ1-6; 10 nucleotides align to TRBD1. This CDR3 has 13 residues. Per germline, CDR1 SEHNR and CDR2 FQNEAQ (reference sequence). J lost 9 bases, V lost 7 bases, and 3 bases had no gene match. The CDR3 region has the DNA TGTGCCAGCAAGGACAGGGGGGGTTCACCCCTCCACTTT. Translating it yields CASKDRGGSPLHF. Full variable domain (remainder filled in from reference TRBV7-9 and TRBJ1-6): DTGVSQNPRHKITKRGQNVTFRCDPISEHNRLYWYRQTLGQGPEFLTYFQNEAQLEKSRLLSDRFSAERPKGSFSTLEIQRTEQGDSAMYLCASKDRGGSPLHFGNGTRLTVT.

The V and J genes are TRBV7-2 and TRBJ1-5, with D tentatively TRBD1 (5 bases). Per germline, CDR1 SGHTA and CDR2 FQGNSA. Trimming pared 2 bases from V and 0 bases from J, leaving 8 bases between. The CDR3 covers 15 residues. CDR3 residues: CASSLMQGSNQPQHF. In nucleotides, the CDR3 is TGTGCCAGCAGCTTAATGCAGGGTAGCAATCAGCCCCAGCATTTT.

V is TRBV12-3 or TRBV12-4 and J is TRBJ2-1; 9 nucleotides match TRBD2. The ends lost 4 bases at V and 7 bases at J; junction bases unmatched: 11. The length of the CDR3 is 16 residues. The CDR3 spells CASSSGIAGVWNEQFF. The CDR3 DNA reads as TGTGCCAGCAGTTCGGGGATAGCGGGAGTCTGGAATGAGCAGTTCTTC.

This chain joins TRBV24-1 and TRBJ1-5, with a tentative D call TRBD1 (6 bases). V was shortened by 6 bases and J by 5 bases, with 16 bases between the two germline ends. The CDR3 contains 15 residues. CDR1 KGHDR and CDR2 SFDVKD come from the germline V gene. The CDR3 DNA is TGTGCCACCAGTAGCGCCGAAGGGGGAGATCAGCCCCAGCATTTT. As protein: CATSSAEGGDQPQHF.

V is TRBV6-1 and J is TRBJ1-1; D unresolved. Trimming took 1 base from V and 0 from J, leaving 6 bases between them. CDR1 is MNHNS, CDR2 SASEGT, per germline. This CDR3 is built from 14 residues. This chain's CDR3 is CASSEDWVNTEAFF. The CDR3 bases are TGTGCCAGCAGTGAAGATTGGGTGAACACTGAAGCTTTCTTT.

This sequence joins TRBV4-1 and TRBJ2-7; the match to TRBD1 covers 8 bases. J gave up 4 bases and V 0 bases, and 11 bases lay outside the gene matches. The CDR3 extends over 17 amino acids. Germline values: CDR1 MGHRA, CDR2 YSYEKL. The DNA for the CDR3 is TGCGCCAGCAGCCAAGACATTAGACAGGGGACAACATACGAGCAGTACTTC. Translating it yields CASSQDIRQGTTYEQYF.

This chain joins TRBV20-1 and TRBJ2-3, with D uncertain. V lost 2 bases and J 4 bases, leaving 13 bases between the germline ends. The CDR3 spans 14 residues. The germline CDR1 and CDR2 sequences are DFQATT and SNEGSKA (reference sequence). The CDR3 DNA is TGCAGTGCTAGACCCCCAGTTTTACCAGATACGCAGTATTTT. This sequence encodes CSARPPVLPDTQYF.

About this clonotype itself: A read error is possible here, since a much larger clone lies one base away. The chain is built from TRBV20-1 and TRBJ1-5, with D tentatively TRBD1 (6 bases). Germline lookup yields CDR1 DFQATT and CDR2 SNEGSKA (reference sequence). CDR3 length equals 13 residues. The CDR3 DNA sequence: TGCGGTGCTAGAGATGGGGGGGGCCAGCCCCAGCATTTT. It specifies CGARDGGGQPQHF.

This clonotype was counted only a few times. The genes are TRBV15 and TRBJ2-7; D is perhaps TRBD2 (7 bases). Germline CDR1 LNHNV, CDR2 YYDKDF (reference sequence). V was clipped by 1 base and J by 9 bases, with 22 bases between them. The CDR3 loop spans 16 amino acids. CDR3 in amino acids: CATSRGPWGGGDRQYF. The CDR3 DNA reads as TGTGCCACCAGCAGAGGACCATGGGGAGGGGGAGACAGGCAGTACTTC.

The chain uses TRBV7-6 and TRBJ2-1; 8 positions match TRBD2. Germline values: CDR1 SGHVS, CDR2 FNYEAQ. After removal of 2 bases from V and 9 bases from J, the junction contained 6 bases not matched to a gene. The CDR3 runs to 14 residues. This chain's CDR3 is CASSLTSGSREQFF. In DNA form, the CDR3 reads TGTGCCAGCAGCTTAACGAGCGGGAGTCGTGAGCAGTTCTTC.

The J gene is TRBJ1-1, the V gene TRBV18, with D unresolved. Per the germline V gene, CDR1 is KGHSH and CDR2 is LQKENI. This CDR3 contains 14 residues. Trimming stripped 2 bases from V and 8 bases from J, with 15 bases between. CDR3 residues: CASSPMRKGGEAFF. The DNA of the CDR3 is TGTGCCAGCTCACCAATGAGGAAGGGAGGGGAAGCTTTCTTT.

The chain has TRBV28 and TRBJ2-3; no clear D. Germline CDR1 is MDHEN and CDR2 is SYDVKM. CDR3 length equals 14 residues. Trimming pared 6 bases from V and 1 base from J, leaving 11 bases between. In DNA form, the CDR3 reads TGTGCCAGCAGCGAGCAGTGGGGCACAGATACGCAGTATTTT. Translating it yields CASSEQWGTDTQYF.

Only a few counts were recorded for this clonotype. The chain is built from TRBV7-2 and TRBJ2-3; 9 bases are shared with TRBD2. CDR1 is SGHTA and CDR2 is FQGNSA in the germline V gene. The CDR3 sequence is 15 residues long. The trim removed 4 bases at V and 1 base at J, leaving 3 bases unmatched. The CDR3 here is CASSSWTSGTDTQYF. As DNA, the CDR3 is TGTGCCAGCAGCTCTTGGACTAGCGGCACAGATACGCAGTATTTT.

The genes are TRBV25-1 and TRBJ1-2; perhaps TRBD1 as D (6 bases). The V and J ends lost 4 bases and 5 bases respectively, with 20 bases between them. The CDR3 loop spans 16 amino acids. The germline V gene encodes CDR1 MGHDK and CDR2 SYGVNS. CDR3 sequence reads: CASSASARGAHYGYTF. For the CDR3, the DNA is TGTGCCAGCAGTGCCTCAGCGAGGGGGGCTCATTATGGCTACACCTTC.

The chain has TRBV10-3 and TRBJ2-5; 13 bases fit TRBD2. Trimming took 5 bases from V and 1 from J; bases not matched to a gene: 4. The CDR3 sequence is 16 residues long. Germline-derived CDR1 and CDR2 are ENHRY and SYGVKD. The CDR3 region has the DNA TGTGCCATCAGTCCGACTAGCGGGGGGATCCAAGAGACCCAGTACTTC. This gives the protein CAISPTSGGIQETQYF.

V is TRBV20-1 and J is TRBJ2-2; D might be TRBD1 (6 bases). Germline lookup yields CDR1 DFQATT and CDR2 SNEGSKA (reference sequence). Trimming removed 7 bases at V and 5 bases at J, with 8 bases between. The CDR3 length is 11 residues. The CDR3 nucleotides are TGCAGTGTCCAGGGGACCGGGGAGCTGTTTTTT. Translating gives CSVQGTGELFF.

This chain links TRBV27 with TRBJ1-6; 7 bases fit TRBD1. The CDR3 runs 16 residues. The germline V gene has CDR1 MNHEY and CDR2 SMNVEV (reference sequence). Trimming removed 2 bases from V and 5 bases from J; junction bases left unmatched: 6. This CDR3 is CASSLTDRHNNSPLHF. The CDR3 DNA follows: TGTGCCAGCAGTTTAACGGACAGGCATAATAATTCACCCCTCCACTTT.

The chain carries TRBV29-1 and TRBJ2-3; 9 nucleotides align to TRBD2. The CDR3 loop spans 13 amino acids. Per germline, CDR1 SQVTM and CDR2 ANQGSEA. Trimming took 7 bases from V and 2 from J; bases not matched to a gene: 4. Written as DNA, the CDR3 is TGCAGCGAGGGCGGGGGGGTCACAGATACGCAGTATTTT. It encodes CSEGGGVTDTQYF.